The sequence of this TCR beta chain was determined in a study of shared clonotypes between healthy human individuals. Regarding this clone: As yet, its antigen is unknown.

Study-wide findings and caveats: The naive CD4 repertoires of several donors were compared, and around 5% of clonotypes were shared. Some clonotypes were shared by all four sorted-subset donors, while others were not shared. The non-shared ones had lower generation probabilities than the shared ones.

Positive CCR7 selection of CD45RO-negative cells yielded the naive CD8 cells, and terminally differentiated effector memory CD45RA+ cells were excluded. The donors were all Caucasian adults (living in Nashville, Tennessee). Trimming removed 5 bases from V and 4 bases from J, with 9 bases in between. Germline V CDR1 and CDR2: SEHNR, FQNEAQ (reference sequence). CDR3 length equals 12 residues. In replicate PCRs of sorted subsets, 150 to 200 ng DNA, about 30,000 T cell genomes, was used. Some clones are missing from TCRdb's copy, which holds only in-frame ones; the method was immunoSEQ multiplex PCR. This sample has 550,000 to 750,000 clones, with nearly 97% found just once.

This TCR was sampled from a young woman in good health. The rearrangement joins TRBV7-9 to TRBJ2-7; D uncertain. Material for sequencing was naive CD8+ T cells sorted from blood. The CDR3 region is CASSAPSYEQYF. For the CDR3, the DNA is TGTGCCAGCAGCGCGCCGTCTTACGAGCAGTACTTC.